The present T cell receptor (beta chain) was sequenced within a study of blood T cell repertoires in COVID-19. Study overall: From the United States, Italy and Spain came samples of acute and convalescent COVID-19.

Assay: immunoSEQ multiplex PCR; the TCRdb copy retains only in-frame clones and omits some. This sample yields 300,000 to 400,000 clones, of which 85% are seen a single time; around 2% belongs to the top ten. V trimming: 3 bases; J trimming: 3 bases; junction bases outside the gene matches: 6. CDR1 and CDR2 from the germline V gene are SGDLS and YYNGEE. There are 15 residues in the CDR3. The chain combines TRBV9 with TRBJ1-5; 7 bases are shared with TRBD1. Material: PBMCs or T cells enriched from blood (not recorded which). This clonotype originated in a woman in her 30s who had been exposed to COVID-19. CDR3 DNA: TGTGCCAGCAGCGGGGACAGCGCAATCAATCAGCCCCAGCATTTT. Encoded protein: CASSGDSAINQPQHF.